This TCR beta chain emerged from a study of blood T cell repertoires in COVID-19. Overall study: The samples span acute and convalescent COVID-19 from the United States, Italy and Spain. PBMCs, B-cell-depleted T cells, or T cells provided the cDNA or gDNA that made up the material.

Source study methods: Amplification of reference gene primers provided the estimated nucleated cell counts. Method: immunoSEQ multiplex PCR; TCRdb's copy keeps in-frame clones and lacks some. D and trimming were read from the DNA, whereas the V and J calls and clone size are those reported in that table. This table holds roughly 69,000 clones, roughly 78% found once. Germline CDR1 MNHEY, CDR2 SVGAGI. The CDR3 contains 13 residues. Trimming took 6 bases from V and 5 from J; bases not matched to a gene: 5. This clonotype originated in a man aged 55 to 70 with COVID-19, enrolled during active disease. The chain combines TRBV6-5 with TRBJ1-1; TRBD1 matches at 8 bases. Sequencing was carried out using peripheral blood. The CDR3 loop reads CASSSTGATEAFF. The CDR3 DNA follows: TGTGCCAGCAGCTCGACAGGGGCGACTGAAGCTTTCTTT.